This T cell receptor beta chain was found in a study of preoperative IRX-2 immunotherapy in early breast cancer. Sequencing was performed with immunoSEQ multiplex PCR; in TCRdb, only in-frame clones are kept and a portion is missing. Here the sample spans around 28,000 clones, approximately 80% being singletons. The germline V and J ends were trimmed by 2 bases and 3 bases, with 10 bases remaining between them. The CDR3 extends over 14 amino acids. Germline V gene sequence: CDR1 SGHNT, CDR2 YENEEA. Sample treatment: preoperative locoregional IRX-2 cytokine immunotherapy. J is TRBJ1-1 and V is TRBV11-3; D uncertain. The sequence was obtained from a human donor with breast cancer. The specimen was lymph node tissue, collected before IRX-2 immunotherapy. CDR3 residues: CASSLSRAYTEAFF. The CDR3 coding sequence is TGTGCCAGCAGCTTAAGTAGGGCCTACACTGAAGCTTTCTTT.